The 8 T cell receptor beta chains below were found in one sample sequenced in a study of response to subunit inactivated influenza vaccine. TCRdb ran MiXCR on the RT-PCR reads and lists one entry per CDR3 protein. The sample has 500,000 to 600,000 distinct CDR3 sequences; over 10% are singletons. Sequencing was performed on PBMCs from blood, taken around seven weeks after vaccination. These receptors originate from a man in his forties or fifties who received an inactivated influenza vaccine.

The chain joins TRBV27 to TRBJ2-1; D ambiguous. The ends were cut back, 6 bases at V and 5 bases at J, with 17 bases in the middle. CDR3 length: 15 amino acids. CDR1 MNHEY and CDR2 SMNVEV come from the germline V gene (reference sequence). DNA for the CDR3: TGTGCCAGCAGCGTAACCCGGGCCCCCCACAATGAGCAGTTCTTC. Translation gives CASSVTRAPHNEQFF.

The sample holds a few counts of this clonotype. The V call is TRBV20-1, the J call TRBJ2-7; D not certain. Trimming took off 6 bases at V and 7 bases at J, with 7 bases between the two ends. The CDR3 length is 9 residues. Germline V CDR1 and CDR2: DFQATT, SNEGSKA (reference sequence). In nucleotides, the CDR3 is TGCAGTGCCCCTTTTGAGCAGTACTTC. Protein: CSAPFEQYF.

The chain joins TRBV20-1 to TRBJ2-3; D gene uncertain. CDR3 length: 14 residues. V was cut by 0 bases and J by 0 bases, with 7 bases left in between. Germline loops: CDR1 DFQATT, CDR2 SNEGSKA (reference sequence). The CDR3 DNA reads as TGCAGTGCTAGAGAAGGTGCTAGCACAGATACGCAGTATTTT. Translating it yields CSAREGASTDTQYF.

The CDR3 region is CSARDPTSGGQSYNEQFF. The DNA for the CDR3 is TGCAGTGCTAGAGATCCCACTAGCGGGGGGCAATCGTACAATGAGCAGTTCTTC. The chain employs TRBV20-1 and TRBJ2-1; 12 bases align to TRBD2. CDR1 and CDR2 (germline): DFQATT, SNEGSKA (reference sequence). The CDR3 covers 18 residues. Trimming at V came to 0 bases and at J to 4 bases, leaving 10 bases not matched to a gene.

This sequence joins TRBV20-1 and TRBJ2-2, with 10 bases that match TRBD1. The V gene's germline CDR1 is DFQATT and CDR2 SNEGSKA (reference sequence). The CDR3 is 15 residues long. The ends lost 1 base at V and 2 bases at J; junction bases unmatched: 1. The CDR3 protein is CSARGTGGNTGELFF. The CDR3 region has the DNA TGCAGTGCTAGAGGGACAGGGGGAAACACCGGGGAGCTGTTTTTT.

The chain is built from TRBV4-1 and TRBJ2-5, with D possibly TRBD2 on 6 matching bases. Trimming stripped 4 bases from V and 4 bases from J, with 16 bases between. CDR1 and CDR2 (germline): MGHRA, YSYEKL. The CDR3 runs to 15 residues. This CDR3 is CASSPNQGGRETQYF. The CDR3 nucleotides are TGCGCCAGCAGCCCGAACCAGGGAGGCCGAGAGACCCAGTACTTC.

The sample holds many counts of this clonotype. The V call is TRBV29-1, the J call TRBJ2-1, with 11 bases fitting TRBD2. V shed 7 bases and J 6 bases; nucleotides not matched to a gene: 11. Germline V gene lookup returns CDR1 SQVTM and CDR2 ANQGSEA. This CDR3 region has 15 residues. The CDR3 region has the DNA TGCAGCGGGGTTTATAGCGGGAGGGGCCCCAATGAGCAGTTCTTC. It yields the protein CSGVYSGRGPNEQFF.

The J gene is TRBJ2-1, the V gene TRBV20-1; maybe TRBD2 (5 bases). V lost 4 bases to trimming and J lost 7 bases, with 14 bases between them. CDR3 length: 13 residues. The germline V gene encodes CDR1 DFQATT and CDR2 SNEGSKA (reference sequence). As DNA, the CDR3 is TGCAGTGCTACGAGCGGAGAGAGGAATGAGCAGTTCTTC. It is translated as CSATSGERNEQFF.